These 20 T cell receptor beta chains came from one sample sequenced in a study of sequential checkpoint blockade in melanoma (dated by TCRdb to between 2017 and 2020). Receptor libraries were prepared by the immunoSEQ multiplex PCR assay. TCRdb limited this immuneACCESS table to in-frame rearrangements with V and J called. A share of clones is missing; checked studies link under half to unresolved V genes, and the rest is unexplained. Within this sample are some 11,000 clones, with around 73% of them counted one time only. About 11% of the sample lies in the top ten. The treatment or condition label, read with the paper, signifies: randomized to nivolumab then ipilimumab (arm A) or the reverse (arm B). The sample here was CD8+ T cells sorted from blood (inferred from file names), taken from a patient given nivolumab and ipilimumab in sequence. The receptors shown here come from a human donor with melanoma.

The chain employs TRBV9 and TRBJ1-5; TRBD1 aligns across 9 bases. Looked up from germline, CDR1 is SGDLS and CDR2 is YYNGEE. The J segment lost 6 bases and the V segment lost 0 bases, leaving 4 bases of the junction unmatched. This CDR3 is 15 amino acids long. The CDR3 DNA sequence: TGTGCCAGCAGCGTAGACGGGACAGGGAGTCAGCCCCAGCATTTT. Translation: CASSVDGTGSQPQHF.

V gene TRBV10-2 combines with J gene TRBJ2-5; 10 nucleotides align to TRBD2. The CDR3 runs 15 residues. V was pared by 7 bases and J by 6 bases, with 11 bases of the junction left unmatched. Germline V gene lookup returns CDR1 WSHSY and CDR2 SAAADI. For the CDR3, the DNA is TGCGCCAGCAAATCTCCTAGCGGGAGTCTTAAGACCCAGTACTTC. Translating gives CASKSPSGSLKTQYF.

This clone was detected only once. This chain joins TRBV19 and TRBJ2-1, with D possibly being TRBD2 (6 bases). Trimming removed 0 bases from V and 6 bases from J, with 12 bases in between. This CDR3 region has 15 residues. From germline, CDR1 is LNHDA and CDR2 SQIVND (reference sequence). In nucleotides, the CDR3 is TGTGCCAGTAGTATAGATCAGGTCGGGGGCAATGAGCAGTTCTTC. Translated: CASSIDQVGGNEQFF.

The chain uses TRBV2 and TRBJ1-1; D is unresolved. Trimming removed 6 bases from V and 5 bases from J, with 13 bases in between. The CDR3 totals 13 residues. CDR1 is SNHLY and CDR2 is FYNNEI in the germline V gene. This CDR3 is CASRDGRRTEAFF. The CDR3 bases are TGTGCCAGCAGAGACGGGAGAAGGACTGAAGCTTTCTTT.

The CDR3 DNA is TGTGCCACCAGCTTTGAGACAGACACCGGGGAGCTGTTTTTT. Residues: CATSFETDTGELFF. The chain has TRBV15 and TRBJ2-2; TRBD1 might be the D (5 bases). CDR3 length: 14 residues. CDR1 and CDR2 from the germline V gene are LNHNV and YYDKDF (reference sequence). The V gene lost 5 bases and the J gene lost 3 bases, with 10 bases spanning the gap.

The chain has TRBV7-3 and TRBJ2-6, with 7 bases that match TRBD2. V was pared by 5 bases and J by 0 bases, with 13 bases of the junction left unmatched. Germline V gene lookup returns CDR1 SGHTA and CDR2 FQGTGA. This CDR3 region has 19 residues. The CDR3 region has the DNA TGTGCCAGCAGCCCTACGCCGGGACTACAACGCTCTGGGGCCAACGTCCTGACTTTC. Protein sequence: CASSPTPGLQRSGANVLTF.

This rearrangement joins TRBV6-5 to TRBJ1-2; D ambiguous. This CDR3 has 13 amino acids. The V and J ends lost 6 bases and 4 bases respectively, with 12 bases between them. The V gene's germline CDR1 is MNHEY and CDR2 SVGAGI. The CDR3 region has the DNA TGTGCCAGCAGACCTACAGAGATCTATGGCTACACCTTC. Amino acid sequence: CASRPTEIYGYTF.

As DNA, the CDR3 is TGTGCCAGCAGCTTGGGCGGGGGAAACGAGCAGTACTTC. It encodes CASSLGGGNEQYF. The gene calls are TRBV5-6 and TRBJ2-7; 7 nucleotides line up with TRBD2. The CDR3 is made up of 13 amino acids. V was clipped by 0 bases and J by 5 bases; unmatched bases: 2. Per germline, CDR1 SGHDT and CDR2 YYEEEE.

The chain uses TRBV6-4 and TRBJ2-1, with TRBD1 as a possible D gene (6 bases). Germline CDR1 reads MRHNA; CDR2 reads SNTAGT. This CDR3 has 12 residues. The V end lost 10 bases, the J end lost 7 bases, and 14 bases lay between the germline ends. The CDR3 loop is CAIRQVINEQFF. CDR3 DNA sequence: TGTGCCATTAGACAGGTGATTAATGAGCAGTTCTTC.

This clone was seen only once. The rearrangement links TRBV7-6 to TRBJ2-7, with D perhaps matching TRBD2 (6 bases). V gave up 0 bases and J gave up 6 bases, with 24 bases separating them. This CDR3 is 18 amino acids long. Germline V gene data show CDR1 as SGHVS and CDR2 as FNYEAQ. Here the CDR3 reads CASSLAWDGGLPLREQYF. CDR3 in DNA: TGTGCCAGCAGCTTAGCTTGGGACGGGGGTCTCCCTTTACGCGAGCAGTACTTC.

CDR3 DNA: TGTGCCACCAGCAGAGGGAGCGGGTTTGGGGAAAAACTGTTTTTT. Its translation: CATSRGSGFGEKLFF. The chain has TRBV15 and TRBJ1-4; D ambiguous. The CDR3 length is 15 residues. V gave up 1 base and J gave up 8 bases, with 14 bases separating them. Germline V gene data show CDR1 as LNHNV and CDR2 as YYDKDF (reference sequence).

The table lists this clone with a count of one. The CDR3 reads CASSQETSGSYEQYF. DNA for the CDR3: TGTGCCAGCAGCCAAGAGACTAGCGGGTCCTACGAGCAGTACTTC. V is TRBV4-2 and J is TRBJ2-7; TRBD2 aligns across 10 bases. The trim removed 0 bases at V and 1 base at J, leaving 0 bases unmatched. The CDR3 contains 15 residues. The germline V gene has CDR1 LGHNA and CDR2 YNFKEQ.

The V gene is TRBV6-6, the J gene TRBJ2-7, with D possibly matching TRBD2 (5 bases). Trimming cost V 5 bases and J 7 bases, with 9 bases left between them. Looked up from germline, CDR1 is MNHNY and CDR2 is SVGAGI (reference sequence). This CDR3 is built from 11 residues. CDR3 region: CASSLPGEQYF. In DNA form, the CDR3 reads TGTGCCAGCAGTCTCCCGGGGGAGCAGTACTTC.

V and J are TRBV6-5 and TRBJ2-7; 7 positions agree with TRBD1. Germline V gene sequence: CDR1 MNHEY, CDR2 SVGAGI. V shed 0 bases, J shed 2 bases, and the junction held 7 bases outside the gene matches. The CDR3 runs 16 residues. The CDR3 nucleotides are TGTGCCAGCAGTTACTCCAGGACAGGTAGCGCCTACGAGCAGTACTTC. This sequence encodes CASSYSRTGSAYEQYF.

The CDR3 is CASSLALAGPTDTQYF. In nucleotides, the CDR3 is TGTGCCAGCAGCTTAGCGCTAGCGGGGCCCACAGATACGCAGTATTTT. The gene calls are TRBV7-8 and TRBJ2-3; 9 nucleotides agree with TRBD2. The germline V gene has CDR1 SGHVS and CDR2 FQNEAQ. CDR3 length: 16 residues. The V segment lost 0 bases and the J segment 2 bases; nucleotides outside the gene matches: 3.

The chain is built from TRBV6-5 and TRBJ2-5, with a tentative D call TRBD1 (6 bases). The DNA end favors TRBJ2-7, so the J call may be wrong. Germline V gives CDR1 MNHEY, CDR2 SVGAGI. This CDR3 is 14 amino acids long. The CDR3 protein is CASSDSDSFYEQYF. CDR3 in DNA: TGTGCCAGCAGCGATTCGGACAGCTTCTACGAGCAGTACTTC.

The gene calls are TRBV6-5 and TRBJ2-5, with 7 positions matching TRBD1. The CDR3 is made up of 15 amino acids. Unmatched junction bases numbered 9, after V lost 6 bases and J lost 2 bases. Germline CDR1 reads MNHEY; CDR2 reads SVGAGI. The CDR3 loop is CASSRRDSPQETQYF. Written as DNA, the CDR3 is TGTGCCAGCAGCCGCCGGGACAGCCCACAAGAGACCCAGTACTTC.

This clone was found once. The genes are TRBV5-3 and TRBJ1-4, with 9 bases fitting TRBD1. TRBV5-3 is treated as an ORF (open reading frame) with a function not yet certain. The V gene end was trimmed by 5 bases and the J gene end by 6 bases; junction bases not matched to a gene: 8. The CDR3 sequence is 15 residues long. CDR3 residues: CARRKQGAGDEKLFF. The CDR3 region has the DNA TGTGCCAGAAGGAAACAGGGGGCGGGTGATGAAAAACTGTTTTTT.

Sample share makes this clone medium-sized. The chain recombines TRBV19 with TRBJ1-2; D possibly corresponds to TRBD1 (6 bases). From germline, CDR1 is LNHDA and CDR2 SQIVND (reference sequence). The CDR3 loop spans 11 amino acids. The CDR3 bases are TGTGCTGCCGAGGGGGATTATGGCTACACCTTC. It specifies CAAEGDYGYTF.

This clone was recorded a few times. The V gene is TRBV19, the J gene TRBJ2-7; 8 bases match TRBD1. The CDR3 sequence is 14 residues long. Germline V gene data show CDR1 as LNHDA and CDR2 as SQIVND (reference sequence). After removal of 4 bases from V and 2 bases from J, the junction contained 4 bases not matched to a gene. The CDR3, as DNA: TGTGCCAGTAGTACCGGGACAGGAGCCTACGAGCAGTACTTC. It codes for CASSTGTGAYEQYF.